Below are 9 T cell receptor beta chains sequenced from a single sample in a study of shared clonotypes between healthy human individuals. TCRdb's copy holds only in-frame clones and misses some; the assay was immunoSEQ multiplex PCR. The repertoire includes about 2.3 million clones, over 85% of them detected once, and 0.3% to 0.4% sits in the top ten. Sequencing was performed on naive CD4+ T cells from PBMCs. The subset denotes: CD45RA+ positively selected. Source of these receptors: a man aged 18 to 29 in good health. Some clones in this sample may be carry-over from other donors' samples.

This rearrangement joins TRBV30 to TRBJ2-1, with TRBD2 matching over 12 bases. CDR1 and CDR2 from the germline V gene are GTSNPN and SVGIG (reference sequence). This CDR3 contains 14 residues. V gave up 6 bases and J gave up 6 bases; unmatched junction bases: 6. The CDR3 region has the DNA TGTGCCTGTCATACTAGCGGGAGGTTCAATGAGCAGTTCTTC. It encodes CACHTSGRFNEQFF. The full variable domain, completed using reference TRBV30 and TRBJ2-1, is SQTIHQWPATLVQPVGSPLSLECTVEGTSNPNLYWYRQAAGRGLQLLFYSVGIGQISSEVPQNLSASRPQDRQFILSSKKLLLSDSGFYLCACHTSGRFNEQFFGPGTRLTVL.

The chain links TRBV6-1 to TRBJ1-2; D is unresolved. Trimming cost V 4 bases and J 6 bases, with 12 bases left between them. This CDR3 region has 13 residues. Germline-derived CDR1 and CDR2 are MNHNS and SASEGT. CDR3 region: CASSGSQFHGYTF. The CDR3 DNA reads TGTGCCAGCAGTGGTTCGCAGTTCCATGGCTACACCTTC.

This rearrangement joins TRBV2 to TRBJ2-3, with D perhaps TRBD2 (6 bases). The CDR3 extends over 15 amino acids. V was clipped by 6 bases and J by 4 bases, with 17 bases between them. Germline CDR1 reads SNHLY; CDR2 reads FYNNEI. The CDR3 coding sequence is TGTGCCAGCAGCCCCGGGCCCCCGGGGGCAGATACGCAGTATTTT. It translates to CASSPGPPGADTQYF.

The rearrangement uses TRBV27 and TRBJ2-1, with D unclear. This CDR3 has 12 residues. CDR1 is MNHEY and CDR2 is SMNVEV in the germline V gene (reference sequence). The germline V and J ends were trimmed by 4 bases and 9 bases, with 10 bases remaining between them. The CDR3 loop is CASSSWMGEQFF. In DNA form, the CDR3 reads TGTGCCAGCAGTTCCTGGATGGGTGAGCAGTTCTTC.

The chain has TRBV4-1 and TRBJ2-3; 11 bases map to TRBD2. Germline V gene sequence: CDR1 MGHRA, CDR2 YSYEKL. The CDR3 is 16 amino acids. Losses at the gene ends were 4 bases for V and 5 bases for J; bases not matched to a gene: 8. Here the CDR3 reads CASSLTIAGGGDTQYF. CDR3 in DNA: TGCGCCAGCAGCCTGACTATAGCGGGAGGGGGAGATACGCAGTATTTT.

This clone occurred once. The chain combines TRBV7-9 with TRBJ2-1; perhaps D is TRBD1 or TRBD2 (7 bases each). Trimming took off 5 bases at V and 7 bases at J, with 21 bases between the two ends. CDR1 is SEHNR and CDR2 is FQNEAQ in the germline V gene (reference sequence). This CDR3 contains 16 residues. The CDR3 spells CASSPVGQGGRNEQFF. In DNA form, the CDR3 reads TGTGCCAGCAGCCCAGTAGGGCAGGGGGGGAGAAATGAGCAGTTCTTC.

The chain recombines TRBV5-4 with TRBJ1-1; TRBD1 might be the D (5 bases). V was clipped by 4 bases and J by 3 bases, with 19 bases between them. The CDR3 contains 16 residues. In germline, CDR1 is SGHNT, CDR2 YYREEE (reference sequence). The CDR3 here is CASSLGGRDRYTEAFF. The CDR3 region has the DNA TGTGCCAGCAGCCTGGGTGGCAGGGATCGGTACACTGAAGCTTTCTTT.

The rearrangement uses TRBV28 and TRBJ2-7; TRBD2 aligns across 12 bases. The CDR3 extends over 15 amino acids. V shed 5 bases, J shed 3 bases, and the junction held 5 bases outside the gene matches. Germline loops: CDR1 MDHEN, CDR2 SYDVKM. CDR3 loop: CASSTPSGRVYEQYF. The CDR3 DNA reads as TGTGCCAGCAGTACTCCTAGCGGGAGGGTCTACGAGCAGTACTTC.

The chain has TRBV5-1 and TRBJ1-3, with a weak D call TRBD1 (6 bases). The V end was cut by 3 bases, the J end by 5 bases, with 9 bases between. This CDR3 contains 13 residues. Germline V gene lookup returns CDR1 SGHRS and CDR2 YFSETQ. The CDR3 spells CASSWGDRNTIYF. CDR3 in DNA: TGCGCCAGCAGCTGGGGGGACAGAAACACCATATATTTT.